This T cell receptor (beta chain) was sequenced in a study of radiotherapy plus CTLA-4 blockade in lung cancer. The repertoire was sequenced with immunoSEQ multiplex PCR; TCRdb's copy has only in-frame clones and lacks some. Among 95,000 to 150,000 clones listed, approximately 90% were seen once. Chemo-refractory metastatic non-small-cell lung cancer patients received focal radiation with ipilimumab CTLA-4 blockade. Germline lookup yields CDR1 LNHDA and CDR2 SQIVND (reference sequence). V was trimmed by 3 bases and J by 6 bases, leaving 13 bases between them. The CDR3 contains 14 residues. V and J are TRBV19 and TRBJ2-3; no clear D. Specimen: peripheral blood, collected from a patient treated with radiotherapy plus ipilimumab. The sequence was obtained from a human donor with non-small cell lung cancer that progressed on radiotherapy plus ipilimumab. The CDR3 reads CASSITQLGDTQYF. As DNA, the CDR3 is TGTGCCAGTAGTATTACCCAACTCGGGGATACGCAGTATTTT.